A single sample is the source of the 29 T cell receptor beta chains below, sequenced in a study of OX40 agonist ivuxolimab in advanced cancers. Here immunoSEQ multiplex PCR was the method, and the copy in TCRdb shows in-frame clones only, minus some. The sample has approximately 82,000 clones; 85% to 90% are singletons. This specimen was CD4+ or CD8+ T cells sorted from blood, taken in a trial of the OX40 agonist ivuxolimab. The receptors were gathered from an adult with an advanced solid tumor such as melanoma, head and neck, liver or kidney cancer.

The chain has TRBV20-1 and TRBJ2-3; D tentatively reads TRBD1 or TRBD2 (5 bases each). The CDR3 is 11 amino acids. Trimming stripped 5 bases from V and 5 bases from J, with 8 bases between. In germline, CDR1 is DFQATT, CDR2 SNEGSKA (reference sequence). CDR3 DNA: TGCAGTGCTGGGGCGGGAGATACGCAGTATTTT. It translates to CSAGAGDTQYF.

This clone was recorded once. This rearrangement joins TRBV6-5 to TRBJ2-2, with 10 positions matching TRBD2. Trimming took 6 bases from V and 3 from J; bases not matched to a gene: 4. CDR3 length: 15 amino acids. CDR1 and CDR2 from the germline V gene are MNHEY and SVGAGI. The CDR3 coding sequence is TGTGCCAGCAGCTTAGCGGGGGGACACACCGGGGAGCTGTTTTTT. Protein product: CASSLAGGHTGELFF.

In its sample, this clone was seen a few times. The gene calls are TRBV9 and TRBJ2-7, with TRBD1 as a possible D gene (6 bases). The CDR3 is made up of 14 amino acids. CDR1 is SGDLS, CDR2 YYNGEE, per germline. The V end was cut by 4 bases, the J end by 2 bases, with 13 bases between. The DNA of the CDR3 is TGTGCCAGCAGCACTCGGGACACCCCCTACGAGCAGTACTTC. Translation: CASSTRDTPYEQYF.

As regards this clone: The germline gene is not matched at one end of the junction; a read error may be the cause. The V gene is TRBV7-7, the J gene TRBJ2-5; D is undetermined. The CDR3 loop spans 13 amino acids. Germline loops: CDR1 SSHAT, CDR2 FNYEAQ (reference sequence). The CDR3 DNA reads as TGTGCTAGCAGCTTAGACCGCCGGGAGACCCAGTACTTC. This translates into CASSLDRRETQYF. Variable domain in full (rest from reference TRBV7-7 and TRBJ2-5): GAGVSQSPRYKVTKRGQDVTLRCDPISSHATLYWYQQALGQGPEFLTYFNYEAQPDKSGLPSDRFSAERPEGSISTLTIQRTEQRDSAMYRCASSLDRRETQYFGPGTRLLVL.

This chain uses TRBV15 with TRBJ1-1; the D gene is possibly TRBD1 (6 bases). V gave up 1 base and J gave up 1 base, with 16 bases separating them. There are 17 residues in the CDR3. CDR1 is LNHNV and CDR2 is YYDKDF in the germline V gene (reference sequence). Here the CDR3 reads CATSRGGGGAANTEAFF. Here the CDR3 DNA reads TGTGCCACCAGCAGAGGGGGTGGGGGGGCTGCGAACACTGAAGCTTTCTTT.

The gene calls are TRBV20-1 and TRBJ1-1, with a possible D match to TRBD1 (5 bases). V lost 8 bases and J 6 bases, leaving 13 bases between the germline ends. This CDR3 contains 11 residues. Germline V gene data show CDR1 as DFQATT and CDR2 as SNEGSKA (reference sequence). CDR3 nucleotide sequence: TGCAGTCCTCTAGGGGACTCTGAAGCTTTCTTT. It specifies CSPLGDSEAFF.

The chain has TRBV7-2 and TRBJ1-5; TRBD1 might be the D (6 bases). Looked up from germline, CDR1 is SGHTA and CDR2 is FQGNSA. The V end was cut by 0 bases, the J end by 3 bases, with 9 bases between. CDR3 length: 15 amino acids. Written as DNA, the CDR3 is TGTGCCAGCAGCTTAGCGGGACAAATCAATCAGCCCCAGCATTTT. Protein product: CASSLAGQINQPQHF. The entire variable domain, with the rest obtained from reference TRBV7-2 and TRBJ1-5, is as follows: GAGVSQSPSNKVTEKGKDVELRCDPISGHTALYWYRQSLGQGLEFLIYFQGNSAPDKSGLPSDRFSAERTGGSVSTLTIQRTQQEDSAVYLCASSLAGQINQPQHFGDGTRLSIL.

The V gene is TRBV15, the J gene TRBJ2-1, with a tentative D call TRBD2 (6 bases). CDR3 length equals 12 residues. Germline V gives CDR1 LNHNV, CDR2 YYDKDF (reference sequence). Deletions cut 1 base from V and 9 bases from J, with 7 bases between. CDR3 protein: CATSRVEGEQFF. The DNA for the CDR3 is TGTGCCACCAGCAGAGTGGAGGGTGAGCAGTTCTTC.

The chain carries TRBV9 and TRBJ2-7; D perhaps matches TRBD2 (7 bases). CDR3 length equals 16 residues. V was cut by 3 bases and J by 5 bases, with 21 bases left in between. CDR1 is SGDLS and CDR2 is YYNGEE in the germline V gene. Here the CDR3 DNA reads TGTGCCAGCAGCGCCCAGTCCCGTGGGGGGGCTGACGAGCAGTACTTC. Encoded protein: CASSAQSRGGADEQYF.

The chain joins TRBV20-1 to TRBJ1-2; tentative D call: TRBD1 (5 bases). Deletions cut 1 base from V and 6 bases from J, with 6 bases between. Germline assignment: CDR1 DFQATT and CDR2 SNEGSKA (reference sequence). This CDR3 comprises 11 residues. DNA of the CDR3: TGCAGTGCTAGAGTCAGGGATGGCTACACCTTC. Translated, it gives CSARVRDGYTF.

J is TRBJ1-1 and V is TRBV12-5; no firm D call. Per germline, CDR1 LGHNT and CDR2 FRNRAP. The CDR3 length is 12 residues. With 1 base removed from V and 1 base from J, the gap between germline ends came to 1 base. CDR3 sequence: CASGLGNTEAFF. CDR3 coding DNA: TGTGCTAGTGGTTTGGGGAACACTGAAGCTTTCTTT.

The chain employs TRBV6-1 and TRBJ1-3; D unclear. V was cut by 8 bases and J by 4 bases, with 15 bases left in between. This CDR3 region has 14 residues. Germline lookup yields CDR1 MNHNS and CDR2 SASEGT. Here the CDR3 reads CASSERVFGNTIYF. Written as DNA, the CDR3 is TGTGCCAGCTCGGAGAGGGTCTTCGGAAACACCATATATTTT.

The rearrangement links TRBV10-3 to TRBJ2-3; TRBD2 matches at 10 bases. CDR1 and CDR2 from the germline V gene are ENHRY and SYGVKD. V lost 0 bases to trimming and J lost 0 bases; unmatched junction nucleotides: 6. The CDR3 has 18 residues. In DNA form, the CDR3 reads TGTGCCATCAGTGAGTCAGAAACTAGCGGGGCGAGCACAGATACGCAGTATTTT. It codes for CAISESETSGASTDTQYF.

The chain has TRBV30 and TRBJ1-5; TRBD1 aligns across 7 bases. The germline gives CDR1 GTSNPN, CDR2 SVGIG (reference sequence). CDR3 length: 14 residues. V shed 0 bases, J shed 6 bases, and the junction held 5 bases outside the gene matches. The CDR3 nucleotides are TGTGCCTGGAGTGTCTCAGGGGGAGGTCAGCCCCAGCATTTT. It specifies CAWSVSGGGQPQHF. The full variable domain, with the rest looked up from reference TRBV30 and TRBJ1-5, is SQTIHQWPATLVQPVGSPLSLECTVEGTSNPNLYWYRQAAGRGLQLLFYSVGIGQISSEVPQNLSASRPQDRQFILSSKKLLLSDSGFYLCAWSVSGGGQPQHFGDGTRLSIL.

The chain links TRBV4-2 to TRBJ1-1; the D is unclear. The CDR3 length is 14 residues. The V end lost 0 bases, the J end lost 1 base, and 6 bases lay between the germline ends. CDR1 is LGHNA, CDR2 YNFKEQ, per germline. The CDR3 loop reads CASSQDPRNTEAFF. CDR3 sequence (DNA): TGTGCCAGCAGCCAAGATCCCAGGAACACTGAAGCTTTCTTT.

The rearrangement uses TRBV19 and TRBJ2-3; the D gene is possibly TRBD2 (5 bases). Trimming shortened V by 4 bases and J by 1 base, and 6 bases separated the two germline ends. The CDR3 length is 13 residues. The germline gives CDR1 LNHDA, CDR2 SQIVND (reference sequence). CDR3 amino acids: CASSRRGTDTQYF. The CDR3, as DNA: TGTGCCAGTAGTAGGCGGGGCACAGATACGCAGTATTTT.

The chain uses TRBV7-3 and TRBJ1-2; D might be TRBD1 (6 bases). Trimming shortened V by 4 bases and J by 8 bases, and 14 bases separated the two germline ends. Germline CDR1 reads SGHTA; CDR2 reads FQGTGA. This CDR3 has 13 residues. DNA for the CDR3: TGTGCCAGCAGCTCACAGGGAATGGAGGGCTACACCTTC. Protein: CASSSQGMEGYTF.

This clone is a singleton in its sample. The gene calls are TRBV7-7 and TRBJ2-1; D possibly corresponds to TRBD1 (5 bases). Germline CDR1 and CDR2: SSHAT and FNYEAQ (reference sequence). V was cut by 0 bases and J by 7 bases, with 10 bases left in between. The CDR3 runs to 14 residues. The CDR3 bases are TGTGCCAGCAGCTTAGCAGGCAGGGCAAATGAGCAGTTCTTC. It translates to CASSLAGRANEQFF.

This clone has just a few counts. V gene TRBV5-6 combines with J gene TRBJ1-2, with a possible D match to TRBD1 (5 bases). The germline CDR1 and CDR2 sequences are SGHDT and YYEEEE. The CDR3 is made up of 16 amino acids. Trimming took 4 bases from V and 0 from J, leaving 16 bases between them. The CDR3 sequence is CASSKAGTAPNYGYTF. The CDR3, as DNA: TGTGCCAGCAGCAAAGCCGGGACGGCCCCTAACTATGGCTACACCTTC.

The rearrangement links TRBV28 to TRBJ2-3; 8 nucleotides agree with TRBD2. The CDR3 has 12 amino acids. CDR1 and CDR2 (germline): MDHEN, SYDVKM. With 1 base clipped from V and 11 bases from J, the junction kept 2 bases outside the gene matches. In nucleotides, the CDR3 is TGTGCCAGCAGTTTATCCAGCGGGGGGCAGTATTTT. Protein product: CASSLSSGGQYF.

V is TRBV11-2 and J is TRBJ1-3, with D hard to call. V was shortened by 1 base and J by 4 bases, with 11 bases between the two germline ends. The CDR3 consists of 15 residues. The germline gives CDR1 SGHAT, CDR2 FQNNGV. This CDR3 is CASSLGRAGGNTIYF. The CDR3 DNA reads as TGTGCCAGCAGCTTAGGGCGGGCCGGGGGAAACACCATATATTTT. Using reference TRBV11-2 and TRBJ1-3 for the parts outside the CDR3, the full variable domain is EAGVAQSPRYKIIEKRQSVAFWCNPISGHATLYWYQQILGQGPKLLIQFQNNGVVDDSQLPKDRFSAERLKGVDSTLKIQPAKLEDSAVYLCASSLGRAGGNTIYFGEGSWLTVV.

The V gene is TRBV29-1, the J gene TRBJ2-1; 8 bases match TRBD2. The CDR3 is 18 residues long. With 4 bases clipped from V and 0 bases from J, the junction kept 14 bases outside the gene matches. The germline V gene encodes CDR1 SQVTM and CDR2 ANQGSEA. The CDR3 DNA follows: TGCAGCGTTGCGGGGTTCGGAGGCGGGGGGCCCTCCTACAATGAGCAGTTCTTC. The encoded protein is CSVAGFGGGGPSYNEQFF.

This clone was recorded once. The V gene is TRBV5-5, the J gene TRBJ1-3; D might be TRBD1 (5 bases). Trimming left V 3 bases short and J 4 bases short, with 5 bases between. The CDR3 has 12 amino acids. CDR1 is SGHKS and CDR2 is YYEKEE in the germline V gene (reference sequence). The CDR3 region has the DNA TGTGCCAGCAGCTGGGACGGAAACACCATATATTTT. Translated, it gives CASSWDGNTIYF.

In its sample, this clone was seen a few times. The rearrangement joins TRBV27 to TRBJ1-2, with TRBD1 matching 7 bases. V shed 5 bases, J shed 4 bases, and the junction held 7 bases outside the gene matches. Germline V gene sequence: CDR1 MNHEY, CDR2 SMNVEV (reference sequence). CDR3 length: 14 amino acids. CDR3 DNA sequence: TGTGCCAGCAGTGCACACAGGGGCCGCTATGGCTACACCTTC. Translating gives CASSAHRGRYGYTF.

This clone was picked up one time. Written as DNA, the CDR3 is TGTGCCAGCACCGTTAAAGGGGAGACCCTACTCTCGAACACTGAAGCTTTCTTT. Translation gives CASTVKGETLLSNTEAFF. The gene calls are TRBV28 and TRBJ1-1; possibly TRBD1 for D (5 bases). Germline V lookup: CDR1 MDHEN, CDR2 SYDVKM. This CDR3 region has 18 residues. The V end lost 7 bases, the J end lost 1 base, and 25 bases lay between the germline ends. The variable domain in full, completed from reference TRBV28 and TRBJ1-1, reads DVKVTQSSRYLVKRTGEKVFLECVQDMDHENMFWYRQDPGLGLRLIYFSYDVKMKEKGDIPEGYSVSREKKERFSLILESASTNQTSMYLCASTVKGETLLSNTEAFFGQGTRLTVV.

V and J are TRBV7-2 and TRBJ1-1; no clear D. Trimming removed 2 bases from V and 4 bases from J, with 11 bases in between. Germline assignment: CDR1 SGHTA and CDR2 FQGNSA. The CDR3 sequence is 14 residues long. Written as DNA, the CDR3 is TGTGCCAGCAGCTTACCAGGCTGGGGCACTGAAGCTTTCTTT. It codes for CASSLPGWGTEAFF.

The V and J genes are TRBV27 and TRBJ1-6, with unresolved D. The CDR3 is 22 residues long. Trimming shortened V by 0 bases and J by 0 bases, and 24 bases separated the two germline ends. CDR1 and CDR2 (germline): MNHEY, SMNVEV (reference sequence). The CDR3 spells CASSLSPPPGRWQNSYNSPLHF. CDR3 coding DNA: TGTGCCAGCAGTTTATCGCCACCCCCAGGTCGTTGGCAGAACTCCTATAATTCACCCCTCCACTTT.

The J gene is TRBJ2-2, the V gene TRBV28; TRBD2 matches 7 bases. The CDR3 totals 12 residues. The germline CDR1 and CDR2 sequences are MDHEN and SYDVKM. V shed 10 bases and J 6 bases; nucleotides not matched to a gene: 5. The CDR3 protein is CATLAASGELFF. The CDR3 nucleotides read TGTGCCACTCTAGCGGCCTCCGGGGAGCTGTTTTTT.

This clone was observed a few times. The chain uses TRBV6-6 and TRBJ2-7; 9 bases line up with TRBD1. This CDR3 contains 14 residues. From germline, CDR1 is MNHNY and CDR2 SVGAGI (reference sequence). The J segment lost 2 bases and the V segment lost 7 bases, leaving 6 bases of the junction unmatched. The CDR3 DNA is TGTGCCAGCACGCCGGACAGGGGTACCTACGAGCAGTACTTC. Its translation is CASTPDRGTYEQYF.